This T cell receptor (beta chain) was identified during a study of technical replicates of blood from a few donors. Using immunoSEQ multiplex PCR, the repertoire was profiled, and TCRdb retains in-frame clones only, with some absent. This table holds about 83,000 clones, roughly 94% found once. The V end was cut by 0 bases, the J end by 4 bases, with 13 bases between. Germline-derived CDR1 and CDR2 are MNHEY and SMNVEV (reference sequence). There are 16 residues in the CDR3. This receptor was obtained from a human donor in good health. The chain couples TRBV27 to TRBJ2-1, with a possible D match to TRBD2 (6 bases). The sample consisted of T cells isolated from PBMCs. In nucleotides, the CDR3 is TGTGCCAGCAGTTTATCTGCGGAGGCGGGGTACAATGAGCAGTTCTTC. Amino acid sequence: CASSLSAEAGYNEQFF.